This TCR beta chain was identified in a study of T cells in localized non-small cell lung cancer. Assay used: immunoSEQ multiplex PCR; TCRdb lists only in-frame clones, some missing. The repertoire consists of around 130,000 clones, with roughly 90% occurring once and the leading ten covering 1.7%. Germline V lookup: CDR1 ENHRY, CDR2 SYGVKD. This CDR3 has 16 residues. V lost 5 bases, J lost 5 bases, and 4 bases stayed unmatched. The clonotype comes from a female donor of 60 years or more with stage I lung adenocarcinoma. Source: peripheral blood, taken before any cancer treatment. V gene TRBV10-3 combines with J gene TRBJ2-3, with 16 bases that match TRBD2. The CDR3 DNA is TGTGCCATCAGTAGGGGACTAGCGGGAGGGGAAGATACGCAGTATTTT. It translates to CAISRGLAGGEDTQYF.